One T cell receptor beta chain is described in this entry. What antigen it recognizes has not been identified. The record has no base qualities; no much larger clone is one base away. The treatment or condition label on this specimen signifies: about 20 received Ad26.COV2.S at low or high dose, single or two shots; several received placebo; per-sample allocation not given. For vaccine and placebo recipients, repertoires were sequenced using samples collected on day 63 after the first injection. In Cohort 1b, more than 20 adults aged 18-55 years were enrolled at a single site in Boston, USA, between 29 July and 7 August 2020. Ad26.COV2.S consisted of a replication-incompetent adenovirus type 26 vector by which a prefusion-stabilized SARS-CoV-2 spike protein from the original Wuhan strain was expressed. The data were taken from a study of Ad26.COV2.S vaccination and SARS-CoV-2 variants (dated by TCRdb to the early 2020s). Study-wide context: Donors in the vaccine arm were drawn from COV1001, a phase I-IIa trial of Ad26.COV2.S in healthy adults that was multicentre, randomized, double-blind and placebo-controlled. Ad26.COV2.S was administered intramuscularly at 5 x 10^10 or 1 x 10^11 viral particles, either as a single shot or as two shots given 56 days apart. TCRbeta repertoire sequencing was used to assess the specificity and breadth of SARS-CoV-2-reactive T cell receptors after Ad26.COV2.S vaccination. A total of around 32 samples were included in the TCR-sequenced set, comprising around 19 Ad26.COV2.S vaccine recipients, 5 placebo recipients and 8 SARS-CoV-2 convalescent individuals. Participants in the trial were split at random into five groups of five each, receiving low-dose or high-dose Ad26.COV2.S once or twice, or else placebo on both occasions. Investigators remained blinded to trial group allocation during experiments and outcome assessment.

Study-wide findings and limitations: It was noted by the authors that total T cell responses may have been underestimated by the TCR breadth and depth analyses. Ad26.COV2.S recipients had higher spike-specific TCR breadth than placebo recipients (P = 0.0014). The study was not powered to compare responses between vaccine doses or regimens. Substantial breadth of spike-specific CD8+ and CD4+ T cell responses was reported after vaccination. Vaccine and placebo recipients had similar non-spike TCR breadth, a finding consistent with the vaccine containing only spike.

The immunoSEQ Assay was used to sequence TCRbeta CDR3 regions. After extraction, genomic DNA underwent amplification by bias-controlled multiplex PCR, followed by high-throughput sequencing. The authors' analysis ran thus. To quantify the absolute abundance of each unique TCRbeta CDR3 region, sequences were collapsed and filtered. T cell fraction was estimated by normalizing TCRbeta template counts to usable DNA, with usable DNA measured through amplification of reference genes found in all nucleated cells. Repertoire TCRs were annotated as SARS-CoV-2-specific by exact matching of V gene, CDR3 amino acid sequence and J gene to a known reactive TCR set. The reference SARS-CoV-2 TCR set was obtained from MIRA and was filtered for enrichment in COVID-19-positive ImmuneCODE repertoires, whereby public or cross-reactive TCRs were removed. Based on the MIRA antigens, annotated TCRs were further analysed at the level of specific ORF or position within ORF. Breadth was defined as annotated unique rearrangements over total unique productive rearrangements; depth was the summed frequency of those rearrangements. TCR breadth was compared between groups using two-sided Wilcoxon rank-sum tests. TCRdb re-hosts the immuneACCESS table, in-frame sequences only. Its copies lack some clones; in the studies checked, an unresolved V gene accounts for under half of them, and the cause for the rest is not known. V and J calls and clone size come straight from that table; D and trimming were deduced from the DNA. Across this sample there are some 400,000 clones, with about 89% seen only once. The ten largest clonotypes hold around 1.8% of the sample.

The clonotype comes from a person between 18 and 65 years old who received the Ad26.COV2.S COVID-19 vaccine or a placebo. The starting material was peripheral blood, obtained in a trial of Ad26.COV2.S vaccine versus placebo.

The CDR3 corresponds to CASSLVSGNTIYF. The nucleotides read TGTGCCAGCAGCTTGGTCTCTGGAAACACCATATATTTT. In this chain, TRBV5-6 is recombined with TRBJ1-3, with the identity of the D gene unclear. V is shortened by 0 bases, J by 0 bases, and the region joining them spans 1 base. The germline V gene yields SGHDT for CDR1 and YYEEEE for CDR2. Taken from cysteine to phenylalanine, the CDR3 has 13 residues. Left in the record is the CDR3 DNA by itself, 39 bases read in frame from the first base.